What follows describes a single T cell receptor beta chain. The antigen is undetermined. This entry belongs to a study of monozygotic twins with inflammatory bowel disease. The study, taken as a whole, reports: Clonotypes shared with others were fewer in IBD patients than in healthy twins, especially with disease activity.

TCRdb re-called the 5' RACE reads and gives one entry per CDR3 protein, without DNA. This repertoire includes some 90,000 distinct CDR3 sequences. This CDR3 contains 16 residues. Germline V gene lookup returns CDR1 SGHRS and CDR2 YFSETQ. V usage is TRBV5-1 and J usage is TRBJ2-1; TCRdb's assignment of TRBD2 cannot be checked, as there is no DNA. This receptor was taken from a human donor with ulcerative colitis or Crohn's disease, or a healthy co-twin of an affected twin (not recorded which). The specimen sequenced was blood. CDR3 in amino acids: CASSRGTSVFVTEQFF.